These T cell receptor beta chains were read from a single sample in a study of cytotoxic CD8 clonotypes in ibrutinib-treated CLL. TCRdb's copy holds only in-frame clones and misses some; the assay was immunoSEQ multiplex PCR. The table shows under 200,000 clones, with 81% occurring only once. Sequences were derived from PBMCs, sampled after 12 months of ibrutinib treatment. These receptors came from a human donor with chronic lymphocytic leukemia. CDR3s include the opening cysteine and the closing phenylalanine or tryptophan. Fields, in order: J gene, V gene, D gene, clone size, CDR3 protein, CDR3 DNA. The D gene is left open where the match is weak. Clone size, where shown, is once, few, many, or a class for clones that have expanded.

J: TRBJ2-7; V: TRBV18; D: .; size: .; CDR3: CASSSSYEQYF; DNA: TGTGCCAGCTCATCCTCCTACGAGCAGTACTTC
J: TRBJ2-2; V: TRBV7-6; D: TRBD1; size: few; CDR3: CASSWTGGSGELFF; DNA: TGTGCCAGCAGCTGGACAGGGGGCTCCGGGGAGCTGTTTTTT
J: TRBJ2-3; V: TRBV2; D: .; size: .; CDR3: CASSEAGRYPDTQYF; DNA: TGTGCCAGCAGTGAAGCAGGCCGGTACCCAGATACGCAGTATTTT
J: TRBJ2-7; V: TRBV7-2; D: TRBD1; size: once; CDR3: CASSLRDRGVEQYF; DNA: TGTGCCAGCAGCTTGAGGGACAGGGGAGTCGAGCAGTACTTC
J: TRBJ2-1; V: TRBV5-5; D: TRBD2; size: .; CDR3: CASSGRGGNEQFF; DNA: TGTGCCAGCAGCGGCCGCGGGGGCAATGAGCAGTTCTTC
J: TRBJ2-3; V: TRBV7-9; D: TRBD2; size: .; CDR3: CASSPGASGSADTQYF; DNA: TGTGCCAGCAGCCCGGGAGCTAGCGGGAGCGCAGATACGCAGTATTTT
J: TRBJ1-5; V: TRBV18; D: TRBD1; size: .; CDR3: CASSPPNRGEVNQPQHF; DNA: TGTGCCAGCTCACCACCTAACAGGGGCGAGGTAAATCAGCCCCAGCATTTT
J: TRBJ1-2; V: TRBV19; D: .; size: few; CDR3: CASSPGHPYGYTF; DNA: TGTGCCAGTAGTCCAGGACATCCTTATGGCTACACCTTC
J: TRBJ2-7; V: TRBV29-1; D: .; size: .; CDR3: CSGGAGREQYF; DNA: TGCAGTGGGGGGGCAGGGAGGGAGCAGTACTTC
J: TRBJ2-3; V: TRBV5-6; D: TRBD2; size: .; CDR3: CASSPSGVLLEDTQYF; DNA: TGTGCCAGCAGCCCGAGCGGGGTACTCCTGGAGGATACGCAGTATTTT
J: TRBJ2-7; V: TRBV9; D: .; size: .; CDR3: CASSVGGGQTYEQYF; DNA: TGTGCCAGCAGCGTAGGAGGGGGGCAGACCTACGAGCAGTACTTC
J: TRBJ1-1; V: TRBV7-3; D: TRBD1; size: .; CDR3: CASSTQGGRGTEAFF; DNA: TGTGCCAGCAGCACACAGGGGGGAAGAGGGACTGAAGCTTTCTTT
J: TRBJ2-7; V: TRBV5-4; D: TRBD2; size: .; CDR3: CASSLASGVEQYF; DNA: TGTGCCAGCAGCTTGGCTAGCGGGGTCGAGCAGTACTTC
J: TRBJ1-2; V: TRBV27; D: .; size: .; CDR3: CASKDSGKGYGYTF; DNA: TGTGCCAGCAAAGATTCGGGGAAGGGCTATGGCTACACCTTC
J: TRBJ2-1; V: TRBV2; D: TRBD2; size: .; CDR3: CASRGLAGINEQFF; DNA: TGTGCCAGCAGAGGACTAGCGGGAATTAATGAGCAGTTCTTC
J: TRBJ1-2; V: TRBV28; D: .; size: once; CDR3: CASSPTDRSLQGYTF; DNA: TGTGCCAGCAGTCCAACCGACAGGTCTCTTCAAGGCTACACCTTC
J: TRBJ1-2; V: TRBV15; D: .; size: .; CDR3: CATSRDRWDYGYTF; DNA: TGTGCCACCAGCAGAGATAGGTGGGACTATGGCTACACCTTC
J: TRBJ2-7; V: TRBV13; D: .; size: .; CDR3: CASTLGSTSYEQYF; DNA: TGTGCCAGCACCTTAGGGTCGACTTCCTACGAGCAGTACTTC
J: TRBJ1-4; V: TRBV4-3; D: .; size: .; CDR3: CASSQSGDREKLFF; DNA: TGCGCCAGCAGCCAGTCGGGGGACCGCGAAAAACTGTTTTTT
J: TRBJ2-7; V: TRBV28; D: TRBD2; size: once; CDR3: CASSLRGLGTYEQYF; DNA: TGTGCCAGCAGTTTAAGGGGACTAGGGACCTACGAGCAGTACTTC
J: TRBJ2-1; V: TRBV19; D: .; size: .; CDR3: CATRDRFSYNEQFF; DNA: TGTGCCACCCGGGACCGCTTCTCCTACAATGAGCAGTTCTTC
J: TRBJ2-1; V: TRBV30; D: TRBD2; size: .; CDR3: CAWLRSGGPYNEQFF; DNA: TGTGCCTGGCTTCGCAGCGGGGGGCCTTACAATGAGCAGTTCTTC
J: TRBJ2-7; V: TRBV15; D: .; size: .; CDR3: CATSRTPSPQEQYF; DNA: TGTGCCACCAGCAGAACCCCCAGCCCTCAGGAGCAGTACTTC
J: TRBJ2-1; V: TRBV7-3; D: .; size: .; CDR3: CASSLSGAYNEQFF; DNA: TGTGCCAGCAGCTTAAGCGGAGCCTACAATGAGCAGTTCTTC
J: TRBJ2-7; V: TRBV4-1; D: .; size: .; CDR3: CASSRFGEQYF; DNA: TGCGCCAGCAGCCGGTTTGGGGAGCAGTACTTC
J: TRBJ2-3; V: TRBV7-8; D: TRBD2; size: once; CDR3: CASSRRVGLNTDTQYF; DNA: TGTGCCAGCAGCCGGAGGGTGGGACTAAACACAGATACGCAGTATTTT
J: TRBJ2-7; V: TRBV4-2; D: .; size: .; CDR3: CASSQEAGARNYEQYF; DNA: TGTGCCAGCAGCCAAGAAGCGGGTGCGAGAAACTACGAGCAGTACTTC